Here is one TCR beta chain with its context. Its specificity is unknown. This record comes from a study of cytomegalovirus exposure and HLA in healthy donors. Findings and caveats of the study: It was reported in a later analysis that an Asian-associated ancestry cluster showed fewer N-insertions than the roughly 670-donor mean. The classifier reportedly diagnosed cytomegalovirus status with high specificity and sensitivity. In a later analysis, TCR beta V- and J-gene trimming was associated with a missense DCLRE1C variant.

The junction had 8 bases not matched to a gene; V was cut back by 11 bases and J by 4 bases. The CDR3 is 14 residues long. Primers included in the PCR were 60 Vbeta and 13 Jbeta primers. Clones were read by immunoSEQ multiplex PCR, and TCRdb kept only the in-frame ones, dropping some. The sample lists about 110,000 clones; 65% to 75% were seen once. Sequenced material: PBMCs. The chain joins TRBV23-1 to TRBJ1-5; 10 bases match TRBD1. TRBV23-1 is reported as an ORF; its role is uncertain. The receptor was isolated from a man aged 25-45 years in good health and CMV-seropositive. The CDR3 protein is CAGCRDRGNQPQHF. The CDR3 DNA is TGCGCCGGATGCCGGGACAGGGGAAATCAGCCCCAGCATTTT.